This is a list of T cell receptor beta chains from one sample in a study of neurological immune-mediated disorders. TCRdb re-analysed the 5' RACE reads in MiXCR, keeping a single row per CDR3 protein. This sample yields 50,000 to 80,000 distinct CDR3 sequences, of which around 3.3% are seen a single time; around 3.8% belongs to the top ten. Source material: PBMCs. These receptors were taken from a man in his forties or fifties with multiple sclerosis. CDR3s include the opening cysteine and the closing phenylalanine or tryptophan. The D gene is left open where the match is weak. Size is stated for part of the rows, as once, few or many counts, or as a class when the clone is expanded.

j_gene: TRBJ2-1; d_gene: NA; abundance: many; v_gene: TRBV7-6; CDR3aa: CASSLVGLGKYNEQFF; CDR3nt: TGTGCCAGCAGCTTAGTGGGGCTAGGGAAATACAATGAGCAGTTCTTC
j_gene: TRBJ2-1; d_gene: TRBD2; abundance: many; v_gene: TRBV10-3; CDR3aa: CAISESGNNEQFF; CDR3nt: TGTGCCATCAGTGAGAGCGGGAACAATGAGCAGTTCTTC
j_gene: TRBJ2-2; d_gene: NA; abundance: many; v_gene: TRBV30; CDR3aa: CAWSVHPNTGELFF; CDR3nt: TGTGCCTGGAGTGTACACCCGAACACCGGGGAGCTGTTTTTT
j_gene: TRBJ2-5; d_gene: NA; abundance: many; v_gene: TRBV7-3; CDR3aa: CASSGGSPGETQYF; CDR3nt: TGTGCCAGCAGCGGGGGGTCCCCGGGTGAGACCCAGTACTTC
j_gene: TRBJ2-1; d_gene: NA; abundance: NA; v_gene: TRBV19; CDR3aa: CASTLGPQGHEQFF; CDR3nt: TGTGCCAGTACCTTGGGGCCACAGGGTCATGAGCAGTTCTTC
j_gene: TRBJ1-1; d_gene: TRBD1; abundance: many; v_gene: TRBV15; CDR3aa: CATSREKGANTEAFF; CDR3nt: TGTGCCACCAGCAGAGAGAAGGGGGCGAACACTGAAGCTTTCTTT
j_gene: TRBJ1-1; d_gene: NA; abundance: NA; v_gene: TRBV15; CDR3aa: CATSSHRLNTEAFF; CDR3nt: TGTGCCACCAGCAGTCACAGATTGAACACTGAAGCTTTCTTT
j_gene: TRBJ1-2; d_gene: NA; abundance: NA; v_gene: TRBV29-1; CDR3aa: CSVEGPGRWEGHTF; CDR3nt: TGCAGCGTTGAAGGGCCGGGGAGGTGGGAAGGGCACACCTTC
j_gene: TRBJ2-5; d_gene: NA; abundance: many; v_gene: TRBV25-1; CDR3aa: CASSERKGNPFTTQYF; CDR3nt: TGTGCCAGCAGTGAGAGAAAGGGAAACCCTTTCACGACCCAGTACTTC
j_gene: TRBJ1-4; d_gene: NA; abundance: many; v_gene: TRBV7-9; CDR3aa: CASGWDEMLFF; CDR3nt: TGTGCCAGCGGTTGGGACGAAATGCTGTTTTTT
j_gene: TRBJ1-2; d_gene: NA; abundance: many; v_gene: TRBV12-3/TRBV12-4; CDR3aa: CASSRRGQDGYTF; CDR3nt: TGTGCCAGCAGTCGTAGGGGTCAGGATGGCTACACCTTC
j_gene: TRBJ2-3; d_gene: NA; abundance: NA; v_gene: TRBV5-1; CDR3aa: CASSSGVSSTDTQYF; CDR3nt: TGCGCCAGCAGCTCTGGGGTCTCTTCCACAGATACGCAGTATTTT
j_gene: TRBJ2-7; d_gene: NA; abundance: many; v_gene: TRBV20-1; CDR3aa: CSAKVTQGGRPYF; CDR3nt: TGCAGTGCTAAGGTCACTCAGGGTGGAAGGCCGTACTTC
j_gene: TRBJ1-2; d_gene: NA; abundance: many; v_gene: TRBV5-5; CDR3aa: CASRSGARDGYTF; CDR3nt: TGTGCCAGCAGGTCGGGGGCGCGAGATGGCTACACCTTC